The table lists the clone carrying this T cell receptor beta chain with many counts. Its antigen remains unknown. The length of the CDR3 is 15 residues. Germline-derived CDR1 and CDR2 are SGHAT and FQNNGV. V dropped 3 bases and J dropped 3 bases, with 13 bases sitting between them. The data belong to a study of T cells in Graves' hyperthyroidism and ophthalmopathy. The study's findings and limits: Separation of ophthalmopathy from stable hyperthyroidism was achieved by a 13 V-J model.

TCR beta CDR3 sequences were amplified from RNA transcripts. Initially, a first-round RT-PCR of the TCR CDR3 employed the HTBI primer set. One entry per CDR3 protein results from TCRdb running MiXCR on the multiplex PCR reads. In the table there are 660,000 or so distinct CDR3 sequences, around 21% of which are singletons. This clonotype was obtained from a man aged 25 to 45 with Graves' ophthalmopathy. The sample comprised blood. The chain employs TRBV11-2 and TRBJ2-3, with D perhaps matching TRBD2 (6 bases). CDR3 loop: CASSFRGSTTDTQYF. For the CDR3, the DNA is TGTGCCAGCAGCTTCCGGGGGAGCACGACAGATACGCAGTATTTT.